This T cell receptor (beta chain) derives from a study of shared clonotypes between healthy human individuals. General study results and limits: Inspection by rarefaction showed sorted-subset sequencing to be incomplete despite large depth. Clonotypes which were not shared had lower generation probabilities than clonotypes that all four donors shared. Generally, naive subsets came out with larger estimated richness than memory subsets.

This table comes from immunoSEQ multiplex PCR, and its TCRdb copy is limited to in-frame clones, with some not included. The profile shows 950,000 to 1,100,000 clones, approximately 70% of them singletons. About this clone: The antigen remains undetermined.

Only Caucasian adults living in Nashville, Tennessee made up the donor group. The sequence was collected from a man between 18 and 29 years old in good health. The sample taken for sequencing was memory CD4+ T cells sorted from blood. Subset specified: CD45RA-negative fraction.

Here the CDR3 DNA reads TGTGCCAGTTCCGGGGACACCGGGGAGCTGTTTTTT. Its protein is CASSGDTGELFF. This rearrangement joins TRBV19 to TRBJ2-2, with D possibly being TRBD2 (5 bases). This CDR3 comprises 12 residues. CDR1 is LNHDA, CDR2 SQIVND, per germline (reference sequence). Trimming left V 8 bases short and J 3 bases short, with 7 bases between.